This passage covers 32 T cell receptor beta chains from one sample sequenced in a study of PD-1 blockade in classical Hodgkin lymphoma. The data were produced by immunoSEQ multiplex PCR, yet TCRdb's version contains in-frame clones alone and is incomplete. The sample gives approximately 47,000 clones, approximately 91% of which show up once; roughly 5% is in the top ten. Described time point: newly diagnosed, previously untreated cHL patient sample. The sequencing sample was made of peripheral blood mononuclear cells (PBMCs). All receptors come from a human donor with classical Hodgkin lymphoma.

This chain's CDR3 is CASSLASAGTANGYTF. CDR3 nucleotide sequence: TGTGCCAGCAGCTTAGCCTCCGCGGGGACTGCGAATGGCTACACCTTC. The chain recombines TRBV7-9 with TRBJ1-2, with D maybe TRBD1 (5 bases). This CDR3 has 16 residues. Trimming removed 0 bases from V and 6 bases from J, with 17 bases in between. Germline values: CDR1 SEHNR, CDR2 FQNEAQ (reference sequence). The variable domain in full, with the rest retrieved from reference TRBV7-9 and TRBJ1-2, is DTGVSQNPRHKITKRGQNVTFRCDPISEHNRLYWYRQTLGQGPEFLTYFQNEAQLEKSRLLSDRFSAERPKGSFSTLEIQRTEQGDSAMYLCASSLASAGTANGYTFGSGTRLTVV.

V usage is TRBV2 and J usage is TRBJ2-2, with D possibly being TRBD2 (5 bases). Germline V CDR1 and CDR2: SNHLY, FYNNEI. The CDR3 runs 16 residues. V lost 1 base and J lost 1, with 10 bases in between. For the CDR3, the DNA is TGTGCCAGCAGTGAAGTGAGCGGCAGGAACACCGGGGAGCTGTTTTTT. This gives the protein CASSEVSGRNTGELFF.

CDR3 nucleotides: TGTGCCAGCGAGGTTGACGTCGGGAATGAGCAGTTCTTC. Its translation: CASEVDVGNEQFF. This chain connects TRBV2 to TRBJ2-1; D is unresolved. This CDR3 is 13 amino acids long. In germline, CDR1 is SNHLY, CDR2 FYNNEI. V lost 8 bases and J lost 7, with 15 bases in between.

The rearrangement joins TRBV19 to TRBJ2-1; D not certain. This CDR3 has 13 residues. Trimming shortened V by 4 bases and J by 10 bases, and 14 bases separated the two germline ends. Per germline, CDR1 LNHDA and CDR2 SQIVND (reference sequence). This chain's CDR3 is CASSRSDVEEQFF. Here the CDR3 DNA reads TGTGCCAGTAGTAGGTCCGATGTTGAGGAGCAGTTCTTC.

J is TRBJ2-4 and V is TRBV2, with 8 nucleotides matching TRBD1. The CDR3 is 18 residues long. V was pared by 6 bases and J by 0 bases, with 13 bases of the junction left unmatched. Germline V lookup: CDR1 SNHLY, CDR2 FYNNEI. For the CDR3, the DNA is TGTGCCAGCAGCGAGAAGGGACAGGAGTCCTTAGCCAAAAACATTCAGTACTTC. This sequence encodes CASSEKGQESLAKNIQYF.

This chain joins TRBV5-1 and TRBJ2-3, with 8 positions matching TRBD2. With V trimmed by 3 bases and J by 6 bases, 12 bases remained unmatched. CDR1 SGHRS and CDR2 YFSETQ come from the germline V gene. CDR3 length equals 16 residues. CDR3 bases: TGCGCCAGCAGCTCGCTCCAGCGGGAGCCTAAGGATACGCAGTATTTT. Amino acid sequence: CASSSLQREPKDTQYF.

The chain has TRBV11-2 and TRBJ2-5; the match to TRBD2 covers 8 bases. This CDR3 has 14 amino acids. The V gene's germline CDR1 is SGHAT and CDR2 FQNNGV. J lost 4 bases, V lost 5 bases, and 6 bases had no gene match. The CDR3 DNA reads TGTGCCAGCAGCCCCGGGACTAGAGGAGAGACCCAGTACTTC. Amino acid sequence: CASSPGTRGETQYF.

The CDR3 bases are TGCGCCACCGGACTAGCGGGAAACAATGAGCAGTTCTTC. It translates to CATGLAGNNEQFF. The chain employs TRBV4-1 and TRBJ2-1, with 12 bases that match TRBD2. The CDR3 runs to 13 residues. V dropped 10 bases and J dropped 5; count of bases not matched to a gene: 3. Per germline, CDR1 MGHRA and CDR2 YSYEKL.

The chain combines TRBV5-1 with TRBJ2-3, with TRBD2 identical over 11 bases. Germline V gene lookup returns CDR1 SGHRS and CDR2 YFSETQ. CDR3 length: 16 amino acids. The CDR3 region is CASRTSGLSSTDTQYF. In DNA, the CDR3 is TGCGCTTCGCGGACTAGCGGGTTGTCTAGCACAGATACGCAGTATTTT. Combining the CDR3 with reference TRBV5-1 and TRBJ2-3 gives the whole variable domain KAGVTQTPRYLIKTRGQQVTLSCSPISGHRSVSWYQQTPGQGLQFLFEYFSETQRNKGNFPGRFSGRQFSNSRSEMNVSTLELGDSALYLCASRTSGLSSTDTQYFGPGTRLTVL.

The CDR3 nucleotides are TGTGCCACCAGGGGGACCACCACCGGGGAGCTGTTTTTT. Protein sequence: CATRGTTTGELFF. This chain links TRBV19 with TRBJ2-2; 7 positions agree with TRBD1. The CDR3 sequence is 13 residues long. Germline loops: CDR1 LNHDA, CDR2 SQIVND (reference sequence). Trimming removed 10 bases from V and 4 bases from J; junction bases left unmatched: 6.

The chain is built from TRBV5-1 and TRBJ1-5; D may be TRBD1 (5 bases). V lost 4 bases and J lost 5, with 16 bases in between. This CDR3 has 15 residues. The V gene's germline CDR1 is SGHRS and CDR2 YFSETQ. The CDR3, as DNA: TGCGCCAGCAGCCCCGGGTGGGGGTCGGATCAGCCCCAGCATTTT. As protein: CASSPGWGSDQPQHF.

V and J are TRBV19 and TRBJ2-7; perhaps TRBD2 as D (6 bases). The germline V gene has CDR1 LNHDA and CDR2 SQIVND (reference sequence). The CDR3 totals 13 residues. V lost 3 bases and J 2 bases, leaving 8 bases between the germline ends. The CDR3: CASSIPGAYEQYF. In DNA form, the CDR3 reads TGTGCCAGTAGTATCCCGGGGGCCTACGAGCAGTACTTC.

This rearrangement joins TRBV28 to TRBJ1-2; D remains ambiguous. This CDR3 region has 12 residues. Germline lookup yields CDR1 MDHEN and CDR2 SYDVKM. Trimming stripped 3 bases from V and 10 bases from J, with 12 bases between. CDR3 in DNA: TGTGCCAGCAGTTTGGGGTCAACAAACTACACCTTC. Encoded protein: CASSLGSTNYTF.

The J gene is TRBJ2-3, the V gene TRBV15; unclear D gene. V lost 7 bases to trimming and J lost 0 bases, with 17 bases between them. Per germline, CDR1 LNHNV and CDR2 YYDKDF (reference sequence). The CDR3 loop spans 16 amino acids. CDR3 in DNA: TGTGCCACCACTGGTCGGGCTCCCGGGAGCACAGATACGCAGTATTTT. Amino acid sequence: CATTGRAPGSTDTQYF.

The chain has TRBV4-1 and TRBJ1-2; D is unresolved. CDR1 and CDR2 (germline): MGHRA, YSYEKL. CDR3 length equals 16 residues. With 0 bases removed from V and 7 bases from J, the gap between germline ends came to 18 bases. The CDR3 region has the DNA TGCGCCAGCAGCCAAGAAGGTTTCGGACTTCTGGGTGGCTACACCTTC. This codes for CASSQEGFGLLGGYTF.

The count of this clone is one. Here the CDR3 DNA reads TGTGCCAGTAGTATATGGCTGGACTTCCTCGGACAGGGGGGAGGGAACACTGAAGCTTTCTTT. Its protein product is CASSIWLDFLGQGGGNTEAFF. The chain is built from TRBV19 and TRBJ1-1, with 10 bases identical to TRBD1. The CDR3 runs 21 residues. V shed 2 bases, J shed 1 base, and the junction held 19 bases outside the gene matches. In germline, CDR1 is LNHDA, CDR2 SQIVND (reference sequence).

The V call is TRBV5-4, the J call TRBJ2-1; 7 bases line up with TRBD2. The CDR3 runs 15 residues. From germline, CDR1 is SGHNT and CDR2 YYREEE (reference sequence). The V gene end was trimmed by 7 bases and the J gene end by 2 bases; junction bases not matched to a gene: 9. CDR3 sequence reads: CASVGRQGPYNEQFF. The CDR3, as DNA: TGTGCCAGCGTCGGGAGGCAGGGACCCTACAATGAGCAGTTCTTC.

CDR3 sequence (DNA): TGCGCCAGCAGTGCTGGGTCAACTTCACCCCTCCACTTT. Encoded protein: CASSAGSTSPLHF. The rearrangement links TRBV10-1 to TRBJ1-6; D is undetermined. Per germline, CDR1 WNHNN and CDR2 SYGVQD (reference sequence). Trimming took 4 bases from V and 9 from J, leaving 10 bases between them. The CDR3 is 13 amino acids.

J is TRBJ2-7 and V is TRBV28; D uncertain. Germline V gene lookup returns CDR1 MDHEN and CDR2 SYDVKM. The V end was cut by 8 bases, the J end by 0 bases, with 5 bases between. This CDR3 comprises 11 residues. The CDR3 is CASGDSYEQYF. CDR3 nucleotides: TGTGCCAGCGGGGACTCCTACGAGCAGTACTTC.

This chain joins TRBV7-9 and TRBJ1-1, with D maybe TRBD1 (5 bases). V lost 2 bases and J 0 bases, leaving 10 bases between the germline ends. The CDR3 spans 15 residues. Germline values: CDR1 SEHNR, CDR2 FQNEAQ (reference sequence). CDR3 sequence (DNA): TGTGCCAGCAGCTTAACAGGATACATGAACACTGAAGCTTTCTTT. It yields the protein CASSLTGYMNTEAFF.

The chain couples TRBV5-4 to TRBJ2-7; possibly TRBD2 for D (6 bases). Trimming took off 2 bases at V and 3 bases at J, with 15 bases between the two ends. Germline V gene sequence: CDR1 SGHNT, CDR2 YYREEE (reference sequence). The CDR3 extends over 15 amino acids. CDR3 nucleotides: TGTGCCAGCAGCTTCTTAGGTAGCGGAAACTACGAGCAGTACTTC. This encodes CASSFLGSGNYEQYF.

This chain connects TRBV6-5 to TRBJ1-2; D remains ambiguous. The germline V and J ends were trimmed by 6 bases and 5 bases, with 16 bases remaining between them. CDR1 MNHEY and CDR2 SVGAGI come from the germline V gene. The CDR3 loop spans 14 amino acids. CDR3 in DNA: TGTGCCAGCAGCCAAGCGGGGATTCAATATGGCTACACCTTC. Amino acid sequence: CASSQAGIQYGYTF.

The chain carries TRBV6-4 and TRBJ1-2; TRBD1 agrees at 9 bases. There are 14 residues in the CDR3. V shed 2 bases, J shed 6 bases, and the junction held 4 bases outside the gene matches. Germline values: CDR1 MRHNA, CDR2 SNTAGT. CDR3 amino acids: CASSDGTGGDGYTF. Written as DNA, the CDR3 is TGTGCCAGCAGTGACGGAACAGGGGGCGATGGCTACACCTTC.

The table lists this clone with a few counts. The V call is TRBV28, the J call TRBJ1-3; D is uncertain. This CDR3 contains 15 residues. CDR1 is MDHEN, CDR2 SYDVKM, per germline. V lost 6 bases and J 1 base, leaving 13 bases between the germline ends. The CDR3 loop is CASSRERISGNTIYF. Written as DNA, the CDR3 is TGTGCCAGCAGCAGAGAACGTATATCTGGAAACACCATATATTTT. Based on the CDR3 plus reference TRBV28 and TRBJ1-3, the full variable domain is DVKVTQSSRYLVKRTGEKVFLECVQDMDHENMFWYRQDPGLGLRLIYFSYDVKMKEKGDIPEGYSVSREKKERFSLILESASTNQTSMYLCASSRERISGNTIYFGEGSWLTVV.

V gene TRBV15 combines with J gene TRBJ1-1; TRBD1 matches at 7 bases. J lost 7 bases, V lost 4 bases, and 15 bases had no gene match. The CDR3 extends over 16 amino acids. Germline loops: CDR1 LNHNV, CDR2 YYDKDF (reference sequence). For the CDR3, the DNA is TGTGCCACCAGCACCATGGAGGGGGACAGAAGATTTGAAGCTTTCTTT. Its protein product is CATSTMEGDRRFEAFF.

CDR3 in amino acids: CASSLDLEKGRYGYTF. The CDR3 coding sequence is TGTGCCAGCAGCTTAGATCTGGAAAAGGGAAGGTATGGCTACACCTTC. The chain employs TRBV11-2 and TRBJ1-2; D is uncertain. The CDR3 consists of 16 residues. Trimming pared 0 bases from V and 5 bases from J, leaving 16 bases between. CDR1 is SGHAT and CDR2 is FQNNGV in the germline V gene.

J is TRBJ2-1 and V is TRBV6-1, with 11 bases matching TRBD2. CDR3 length equals 12 residues. Germline V CDR1 and CDR2: MNHNS, SASEGT. The junction had 5 bases not matched to a gene; V was cut back by 5 bases and J by 14 bases. CDR3 nucleotides: TGTGCCAGCAGTTATTTAGCGGGAGGGGAGTTCTTC. Translating gives CASSYLAGGEFF.

The chain joins TRBV28 to TRBJ2-1, with D perhaps TRBD1 (5 bases). V gave up 3 bases and J gave up 0 bases, with 15 bases separating them. Looked up from germline, CDR1 is MDHEN and CDR2 is SYDVKM. The CDR3 sequence is 17 residues long. The CDR3 DNA is TGTGCCAGCAGTTTGGGGCTAGTGGCACCCTCCTACAATGAGCAGTTCTTC. Residues: CASSLGLVAPSYNEQFF. Variable domain in full (rest from reference TRBV28 and TRBJ2-1): DVKVTQSSRYLVKRTGEKVFLECVQDMDHENMFWYRQDPGLGLRLIYFSYDVKMKEKGDIPEGYSVSREKKERFSLILESASTNQTSMYLCASSLGLVAPSYNEQFFGPGTRLTVL.

The V and J genes are TRBV19 and TRBJ2-3; D is ambiguous. Deletions cut 5 bases from V and 2 bases from J, with 11 bases between. CDR3 length: 14 residues. Germline V gives CDR1 LNHDA, CDR2 SQIVND (reference sequence). The CDR3: CASSLDVTTDTQYF. CDR3 DNA sequence: TGTGCCAGTAGTTTGGACGTCACCACAGATACGCAGTATTTT.

The V call is TRBV6-6, the J call TRBJ2-1; 9 nucleotides agree with TRBD2. After removal of 7 bases from V and 6 bases from J, the junction contained 10 bases not matched to a gene. CDR3 length: 15 amino acids. Germline CDR1 and CDR2: MNHNY and SVGAGI (reference sequence). As DNA, the CDR3 is TGTGCCAGCACCCTTAAGCGGGAGGCAGGCAATGAGCAGTTCTTC. Translation: CASTLKREAGNEQFF.

The rearrangement uses TRBV7-2 and TRBJ2-2; D is perhaps TRBD1 (5 bases). The germline CDR1 and CDR2 sequences are SGHTA and FQGNSA. The CDR3 has 15 residues. V shed 6 bases and J shed 0 bases, with 11 bases lying between them. CDR3 nucleotide sequence: TGTGCCAGCAGTCCGCACAGGACGAACACCGGGGAGCTGTTTTTT. It codes for CASSPHRTNTGELFF.

J is TRBJ2-7 and V is TRBV5-1; TRBD2 matches at 8 bases. CDR3 size: 14 residues. Germline loops: CDR1 SGHRS, CDR2 YFSETQ. After removal of 0 bases from V and 6 bases from J, the junction contained 5 bases not matched to a gene. CDR3 loop: CASSLDGREAEQYV. The DNA of the CDR3 is TGCGCCAGCAGCTTGGACGGGAGGGAGGCCGAGCAGTACGTC.